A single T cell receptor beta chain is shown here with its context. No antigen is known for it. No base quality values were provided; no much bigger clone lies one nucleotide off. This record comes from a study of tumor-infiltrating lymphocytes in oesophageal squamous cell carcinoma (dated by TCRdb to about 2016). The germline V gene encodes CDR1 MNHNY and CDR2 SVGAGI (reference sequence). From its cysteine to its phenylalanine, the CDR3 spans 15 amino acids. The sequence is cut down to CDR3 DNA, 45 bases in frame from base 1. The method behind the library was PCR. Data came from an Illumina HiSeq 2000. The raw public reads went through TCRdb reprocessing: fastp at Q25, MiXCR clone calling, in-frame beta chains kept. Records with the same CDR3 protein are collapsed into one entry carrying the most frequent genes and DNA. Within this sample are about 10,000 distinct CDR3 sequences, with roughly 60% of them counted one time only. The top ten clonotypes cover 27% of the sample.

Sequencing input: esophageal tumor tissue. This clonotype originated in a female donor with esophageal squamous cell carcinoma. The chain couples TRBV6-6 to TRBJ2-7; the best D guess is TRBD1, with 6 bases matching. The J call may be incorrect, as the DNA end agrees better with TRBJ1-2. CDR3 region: CASSFSRTANYGYTF. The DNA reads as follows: TGTGCCAGCAGTTTCTCCCGGACAGCTAACTATGGCTACACCTTC.